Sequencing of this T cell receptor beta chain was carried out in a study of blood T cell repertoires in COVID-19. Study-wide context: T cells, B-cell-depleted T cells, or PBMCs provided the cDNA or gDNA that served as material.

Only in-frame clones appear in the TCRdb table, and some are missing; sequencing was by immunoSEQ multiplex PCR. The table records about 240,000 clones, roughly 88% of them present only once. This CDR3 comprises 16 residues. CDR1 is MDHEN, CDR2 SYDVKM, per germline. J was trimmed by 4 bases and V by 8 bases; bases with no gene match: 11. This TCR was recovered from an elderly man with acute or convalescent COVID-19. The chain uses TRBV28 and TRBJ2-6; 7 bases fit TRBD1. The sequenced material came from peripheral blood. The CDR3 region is CASLRAGGSGANVLTF. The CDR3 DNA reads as TGTGCCAGCTTGCGGGCAGGGGGTTCGGGGGCCAACGTCCTGACTTTC.